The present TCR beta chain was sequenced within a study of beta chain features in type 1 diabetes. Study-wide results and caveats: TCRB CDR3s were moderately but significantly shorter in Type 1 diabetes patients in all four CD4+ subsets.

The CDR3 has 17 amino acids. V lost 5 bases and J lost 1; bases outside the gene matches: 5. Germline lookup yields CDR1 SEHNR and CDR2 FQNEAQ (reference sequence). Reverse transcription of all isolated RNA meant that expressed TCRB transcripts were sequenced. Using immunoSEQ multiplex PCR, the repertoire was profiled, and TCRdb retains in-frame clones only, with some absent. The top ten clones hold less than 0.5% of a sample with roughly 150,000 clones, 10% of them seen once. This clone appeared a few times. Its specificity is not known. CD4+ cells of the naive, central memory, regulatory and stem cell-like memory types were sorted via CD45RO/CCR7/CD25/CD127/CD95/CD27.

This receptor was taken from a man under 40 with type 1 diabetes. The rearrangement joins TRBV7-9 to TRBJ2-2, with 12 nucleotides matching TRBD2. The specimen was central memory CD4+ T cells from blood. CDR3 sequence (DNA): TGTGCCAGCAGCGACCGGACTAGCGGGATGAACACCGGGGAGCTGTTTTTT. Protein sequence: CASSDRTSGMNTGELFF.